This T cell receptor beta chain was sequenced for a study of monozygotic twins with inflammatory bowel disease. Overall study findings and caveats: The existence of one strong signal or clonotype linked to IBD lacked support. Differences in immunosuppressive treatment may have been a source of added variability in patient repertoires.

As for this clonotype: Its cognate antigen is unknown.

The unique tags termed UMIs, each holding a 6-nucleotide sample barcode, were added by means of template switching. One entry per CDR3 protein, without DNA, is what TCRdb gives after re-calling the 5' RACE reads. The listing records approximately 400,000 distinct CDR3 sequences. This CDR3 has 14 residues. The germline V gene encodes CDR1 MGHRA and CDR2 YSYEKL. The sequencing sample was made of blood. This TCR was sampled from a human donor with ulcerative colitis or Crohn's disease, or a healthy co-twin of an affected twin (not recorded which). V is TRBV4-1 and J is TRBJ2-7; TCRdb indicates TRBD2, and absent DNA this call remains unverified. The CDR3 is CASSQATGEYEQYF.